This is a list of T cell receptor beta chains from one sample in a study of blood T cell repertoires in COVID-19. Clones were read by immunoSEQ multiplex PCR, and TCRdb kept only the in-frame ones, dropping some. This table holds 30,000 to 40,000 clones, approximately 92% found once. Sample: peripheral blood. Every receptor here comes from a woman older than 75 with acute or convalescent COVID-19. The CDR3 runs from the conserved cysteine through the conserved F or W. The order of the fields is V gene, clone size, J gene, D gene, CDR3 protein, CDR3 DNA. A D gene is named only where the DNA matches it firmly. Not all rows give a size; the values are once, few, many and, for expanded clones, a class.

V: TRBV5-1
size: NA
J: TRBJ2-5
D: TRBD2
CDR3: CASSRSGGLQETQYF
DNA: TGCGCCAGCTCAAGGAGCGGGGGGCTACAAGAGACCCAGTACTTC

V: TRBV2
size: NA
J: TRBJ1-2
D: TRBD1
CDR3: CASKERAGGGYTF
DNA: TGTGCCAGCAAAGAACGGGCAGGGGGCGGCTACACCTTC

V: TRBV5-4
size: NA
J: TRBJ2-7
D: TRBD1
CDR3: CASSEGQTYEQYF
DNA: TGTGCCAGCAGCGAGGGACAGACTTACGAGCAGTACTTC

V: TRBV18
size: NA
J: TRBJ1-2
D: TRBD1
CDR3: CASSPQGQAHGYTF
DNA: TGTGCCAGCTCACCTCAGGGACAGGCTCATGGCTACACCTTC

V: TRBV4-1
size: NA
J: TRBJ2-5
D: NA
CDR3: CASSQRSGETQYF
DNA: TGCGCCAGCAGCCAAAGGTCGGGGGAGACCCAGTACTTC

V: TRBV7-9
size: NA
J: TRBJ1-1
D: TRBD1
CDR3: CASSSQGAMTEAFF
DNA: TGTGCCAGCAGCTCACAGGGGGCGATGACTGAAGCTTTCTTT

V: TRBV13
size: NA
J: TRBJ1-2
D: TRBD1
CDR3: CASSLRQGARGYTF
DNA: TGTGCCAGCAGCCTAAGACAGGGGGCGCGTGGCTACACCTTC

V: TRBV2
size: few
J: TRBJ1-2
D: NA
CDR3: CASSLTALMSYGYTF
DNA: TGTGCCAGCAGCCTGACAGCACTTATGAGCTATGGCTACACCTTC

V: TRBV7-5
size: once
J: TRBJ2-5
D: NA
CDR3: CARKRHRSQETQYF
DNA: TGTGCCAGAAAACGTCACAGGTCCCAAGAGACCCAGTACTTC

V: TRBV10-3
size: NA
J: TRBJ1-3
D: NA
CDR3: CAISPDRNTIYF
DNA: TGTGCCATCAGTCCGGACAGAAACACCATATATTTT

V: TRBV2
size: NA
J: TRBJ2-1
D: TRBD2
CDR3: CASSPTAGGPYNEQFF
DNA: TGTGCCAGCAGTCCAACAGCGGGGGGGCCCTACAATGAGCAGTTCTTC

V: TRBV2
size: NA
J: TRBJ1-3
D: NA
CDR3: CASSAARVQSGNTIYF
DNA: TGTGCCAGCAGTGCCGCCCGGGTTCAATCTGGAAACACCATATATTTT

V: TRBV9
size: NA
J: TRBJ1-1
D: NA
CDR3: CASSEGHGGVYDSEAFF
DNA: TGTGCCAGCAGCGAAGGACATGGTGGGGTTTACGATTCTGAAGCTTTCTTT

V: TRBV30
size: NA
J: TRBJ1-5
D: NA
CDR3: CAWSVGQTNQPQHF
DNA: TGTGCCTGGAGTGTTGGACAGACCAATCAGCCCCAGCATTTT

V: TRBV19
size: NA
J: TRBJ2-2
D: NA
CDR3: CASSISRNTGELFF
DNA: TGTGCCAGTAGTATATCCAGGAACACCGGGGAGCTGTTTTTT

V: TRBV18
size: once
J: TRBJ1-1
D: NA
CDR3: CASSPSGLTNTEAFF
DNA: TGTGCCAGCTCACCCTCGGGACTGACGAACACTGAAGCTTTCTTT

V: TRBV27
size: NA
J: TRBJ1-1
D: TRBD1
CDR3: CASSAPGTVTEAFF
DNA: TGTGCCAGCAGTGCGCCCGGGACAGTCACTGAAGCTTTCTTT

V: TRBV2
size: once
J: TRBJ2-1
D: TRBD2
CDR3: CASRSGTSGGLSSYNEQFF
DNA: TGTGCCAGCAGAAGCGGGACTAGCGGGGGCCTTAGCTCCTACAATGAGCAGTTCTTC

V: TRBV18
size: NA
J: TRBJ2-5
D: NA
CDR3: CASSPRGETQYF
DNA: TGTGCCAGCTCACCCAGGGGCGAGACCCAGTACTTC

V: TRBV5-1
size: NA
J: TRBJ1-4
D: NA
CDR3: CASSLGTGLNEKLFF
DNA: TGCGCCAGCAGCTTGGGAACAGGCCTTAATGAAAAACTGTTTTTT

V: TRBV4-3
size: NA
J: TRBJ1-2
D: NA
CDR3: CASSRAPGGYYGYTF
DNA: TGCGCCAGCAGCCGAGCCCCGGGAGGGTACTATGGCTACACCTTC

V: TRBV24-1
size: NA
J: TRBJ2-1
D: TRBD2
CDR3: CATSDQDGGNEQFF
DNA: TGTGCCACCAGTGATCAGGACGGGGGGAATGAGCAGTTCTTC

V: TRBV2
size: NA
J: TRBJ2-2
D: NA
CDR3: CASSPKANTGELFF
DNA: TGTGCCAGCAGTCCTAAAGCGAACACCGGGGAGCTGTTTTTT

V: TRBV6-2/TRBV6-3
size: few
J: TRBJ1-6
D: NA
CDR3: CASSYDDRNSPLHF
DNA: TGTGCCAGCAGTTACGACGACAGAAATTCACCCCTCCACTTT

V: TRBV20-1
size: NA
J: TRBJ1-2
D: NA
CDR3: CSASTARYGYTF
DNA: TGCAGTGCTAGTACGGCTAGATATGGCTACACCTTC

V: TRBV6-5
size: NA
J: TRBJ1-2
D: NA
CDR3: CASRRPGVGYGYTF
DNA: TGTGCCAGCAGACGCCCGGGGGTTGGCTATGGCTACACCTTC

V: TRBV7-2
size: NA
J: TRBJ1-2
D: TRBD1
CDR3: CASSFEGARLEYYGYTF
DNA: TGTGCCAGCAGCTTCGAGGGGGCGAGGTTGGAATACTATGGCTACACCTTC

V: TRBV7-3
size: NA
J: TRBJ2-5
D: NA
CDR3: CASSELGLEGETQYF
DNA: TGTGCCAGCAGCGAACTGGGCTTAGAAGGAGAGACCCAGTACTTC

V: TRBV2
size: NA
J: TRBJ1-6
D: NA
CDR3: CASSEQGRDNSPLHF
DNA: TGTGCCAGCAGTGAACAGGGGAGAGATAATTCACCCCTCCACTTT